This T cell receptor beta chain was captured in a study of blood T cell repertoires in COVID-19. Study-level background: Acute and convalescent COVID-19 samples came from the United States, Italy and Spain. Sample material is recorded as cDNA or gDNA derived from T cells, B-cell-depleted T cells, or PBMCs.

Here immunoSEQ multiplex PCR was the method, and the copy in TCRdb shows in-frame clones only, minus some. This table holds fewer than 85,000 clones, roughly three quarters found once. Germline CDR1 MNHEY, CDR2 SMNVEV (reference sequence). The CDR3 is made up of 15 amino acids. Trimming pared 3 bases from V and 6 bases from J, leaving 12 bases between. The material sequenced was peripheral blood. This chain connects TRBV27 to TRBJ1-6; no firm D call. The source is a man in his 70s with COVID-19, enrolled during active disease. CDR3 coding DNA: TGTGCCAGCAGTTTGTGGAGTAATGGTAATTCACCCCTCCACTTT. Translation: CASSLWSNGNSPLHF.